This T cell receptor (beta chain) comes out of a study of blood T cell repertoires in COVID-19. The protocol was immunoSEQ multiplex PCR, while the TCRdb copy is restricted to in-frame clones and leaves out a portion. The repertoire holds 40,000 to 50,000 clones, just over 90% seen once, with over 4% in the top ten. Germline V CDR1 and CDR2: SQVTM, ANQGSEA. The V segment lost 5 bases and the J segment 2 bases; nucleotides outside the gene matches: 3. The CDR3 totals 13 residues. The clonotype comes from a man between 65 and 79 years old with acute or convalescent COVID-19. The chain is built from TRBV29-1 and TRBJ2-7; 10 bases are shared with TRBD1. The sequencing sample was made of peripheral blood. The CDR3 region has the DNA TGCAGCGTTCTTGGACAGGGGGCCTACGAGCAGTACTTC. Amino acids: CSVLGQGAYEQYF.